This TCR beta chain was documented in a study of blood T cell repertoires in COVID-19. At the level of the study: Sites across the United States, Italy and Spain contributed samples from acute and convalescent COVID-19. Sources were T cells, B-cell-depleted T cells, or PBMCs; the material itself was cDNA or gDNA.

CDR1 SGHKS and CDR2 YYEKEE come from the germline V gene (reference sequence). Trimming pared 3 bases from V and 4 bases from J, leaving 13 bases between. The length of the CDR3 is 14 residues. Authors' data handling: Estimates of nucleated cell counts were drawn from the amplification of reference gene primers. The assay was immunoSEQ multiplex PCR, and TCRdb's table has in-frame clones only and misses some. The V and J calls and clone size were taken over from that table, and D and trimming were inferred from the DNA. The sample includes around 70,000 clones, around 90% of them seen just once. The specimen sequenced was peripheral blood. This TCR derives from a human donor in a cohort sampled during active COVID-19. The rearrangement links TRBV5-5 to TRBJ1-1, with D possibly matching TRBD1 (6 bases). This CDR3 is CASSWQGRGTEAFF. Written as DNA, the CDR3 is TGTGCCAGCAGCTGGCAGGGGAGAGGCACTGAAGCTTTCTTT.